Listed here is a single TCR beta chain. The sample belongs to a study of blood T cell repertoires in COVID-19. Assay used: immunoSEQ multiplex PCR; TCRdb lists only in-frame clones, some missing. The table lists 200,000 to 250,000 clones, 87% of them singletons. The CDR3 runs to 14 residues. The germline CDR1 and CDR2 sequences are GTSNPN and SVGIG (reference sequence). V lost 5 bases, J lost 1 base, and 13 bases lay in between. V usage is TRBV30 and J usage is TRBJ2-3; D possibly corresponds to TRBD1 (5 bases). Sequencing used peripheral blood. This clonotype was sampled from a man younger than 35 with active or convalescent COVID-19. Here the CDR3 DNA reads TGTGCCTGGTCGGACCAAGGGGGCACAGATACGCAGTATTTT. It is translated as CAWSDQGGTDTQYF. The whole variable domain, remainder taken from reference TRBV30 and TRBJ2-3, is SQTIHQWPATLVQPVGSPLSLECTVEGTSNPNLYWYRQAAGRGLQLLFYSVGIGQISSEVPQNLSASRPQDRQFILSSKKLLLSDSGFYLCAWSDQGGTDTQYFGPGTRLTVL.